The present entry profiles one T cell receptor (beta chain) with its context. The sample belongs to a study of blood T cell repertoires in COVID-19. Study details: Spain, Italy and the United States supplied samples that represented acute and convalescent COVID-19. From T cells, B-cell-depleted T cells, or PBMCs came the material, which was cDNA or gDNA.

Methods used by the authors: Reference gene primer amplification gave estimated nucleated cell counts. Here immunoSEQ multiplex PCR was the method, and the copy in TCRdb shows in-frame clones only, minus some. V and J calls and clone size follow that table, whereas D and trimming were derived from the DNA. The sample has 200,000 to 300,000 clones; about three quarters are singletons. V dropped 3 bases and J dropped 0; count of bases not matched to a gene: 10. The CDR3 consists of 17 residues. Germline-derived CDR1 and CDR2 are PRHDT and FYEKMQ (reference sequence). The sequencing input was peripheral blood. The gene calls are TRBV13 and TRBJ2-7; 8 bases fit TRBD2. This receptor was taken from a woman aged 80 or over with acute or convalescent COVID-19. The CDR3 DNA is TGTGCCAGCAGCTTGACCGCGGGGGGCCCCTTCTCCTACGAGCAGTACTTC. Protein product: CASSLTAGGPFSYEQYF.